This T cell receptor (beta chain) was documented in a study of Ad26.COV2.S vaccination and SARS-CoV-2 variants. Study-wide background: The donor was enrolled in the Ad26.COV2.S arm of the COV1001 trial. The authors gave Ad26.COV2.S intramuscularly, either once or twice 56 days apart. Study-wide findings and caveats: The TCR breadth and depth analyses may have produced an underestimate of total T cell responses.

Germline CDR1 MGHRA, CDR2 YSYEKL. The CDR3 is 15 residues long. V was shortened by 4 bases and J by 2 bases, with 11 bases between the two germline ends. Details on this clone: The antigen remains undetermined.

Sequencing was performed with immunoSEQ multiplex PCR; in TCRdb, only in-frame clones are kept and a portion is missing. The sample holds about 420,000 clones; around 87% are singletons and the top ten take 3.6%. Sample treatment: about 20 received Ad26.COV2.S at low or high dose, single or two shots; 5 received placebo; per-sample allocation not given. Specimen acquisition occurred on day 63 following the initial vaccine or placebo injection. This sequence originates from a person between 18 and 59 years old who received the Ad26.COV2.S COVID-19 vaccine or a placebo. This material consisted of peripheral blood, taken in a trial of Ad26.COV2.S vaccine versus placebo. This rearrangement joins TRBV4-1 to TRBJ2-2; D gene ambiguous. The CDR3, as DNA: TGCGCCAGCAGCCCTGTCACACCCAACACCGGGGAGCTGTTTTTT. It is translated as CASSPVTPNTGELFF.